The clone carrying this T cell receptor beta chain was found a few times. Its antigen is unknown. The sample comes from a study of CD8+CD57+ T cells in acquired aplastic anemia. Turning to the study itself: Roughly 3 ug was the average amount of DNA from sorted CD4+ and CD8+ cells. Notes on the study in general: The study identified almost 30 CD8+ CDR3 sequences shared by patients and controls. Significance was not reached for CD8+ Simpson's diversity between patients and controls.

Profiling of TCR beta VDJ combinations and CDR3 sequences used genomic DNA as template. TCRdb itself ran the reads through MiXCR, one entry per CDR3 protein. The sample yields a few hundred thousand distinct CDR3 sequences, over 40% seen once. Germline assignment: CDR1 DFQATT and CDR2 SNEGSKA (reference sequence). This CDR3 is 15 amino acids long. Trimming shortened V by 1 base and J by 0 bases, and 13 bases separated the two germline ends. Flow cytometry had shown expanded CD8+CD57+ cells in the patients chosen for sequencing. Prior therapy had not been administered to any patient at the time of blood sampling.

This sequence originates from a human donor with aplastic anemia. Sequencing was carried out using sorted CD4+, CD8+, or CD8+CD57+ T cells (not recorded which) from PBMCs. The chain is built from TRBV20-1 and TRBJ2-7; possibly TRBD1 for D (5 bases). The CDR3 coding sequence is TGCAGTGCTAGAGCGACAGACCATACCTCCTACGAGCAGTACTTC. As protein: CSARATDHTSYEQYF.